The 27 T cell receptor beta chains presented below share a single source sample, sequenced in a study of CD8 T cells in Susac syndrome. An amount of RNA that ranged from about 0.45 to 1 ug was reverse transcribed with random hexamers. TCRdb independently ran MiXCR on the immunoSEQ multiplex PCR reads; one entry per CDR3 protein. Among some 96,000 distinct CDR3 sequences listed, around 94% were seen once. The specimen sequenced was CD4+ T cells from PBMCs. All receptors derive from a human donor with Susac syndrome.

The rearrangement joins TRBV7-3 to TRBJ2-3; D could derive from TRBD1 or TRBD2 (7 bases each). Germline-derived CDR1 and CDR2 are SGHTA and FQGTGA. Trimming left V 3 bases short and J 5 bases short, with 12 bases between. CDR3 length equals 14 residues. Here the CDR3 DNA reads TGTGCCAGCAGCTTGGGCAGGGGGGGAGATACGCAGTATTTT. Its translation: CASSLGRGGDTQYF.

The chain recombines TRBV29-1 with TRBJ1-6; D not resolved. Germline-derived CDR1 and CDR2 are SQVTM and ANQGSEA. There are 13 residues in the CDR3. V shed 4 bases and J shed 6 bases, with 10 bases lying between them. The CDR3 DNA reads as TGCAGCGTTGGAAACAGCCTTAATTCACCCCTCCACTTT. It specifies CSVGNSLNSPLHF.

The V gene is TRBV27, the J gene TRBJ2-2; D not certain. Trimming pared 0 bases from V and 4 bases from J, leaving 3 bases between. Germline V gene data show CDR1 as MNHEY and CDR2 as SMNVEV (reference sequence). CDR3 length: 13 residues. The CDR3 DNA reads TGTGCCAGCAGTTTATCAACCACCGGGGAGCTGTTTTTT. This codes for CASSLSTTGELFF.

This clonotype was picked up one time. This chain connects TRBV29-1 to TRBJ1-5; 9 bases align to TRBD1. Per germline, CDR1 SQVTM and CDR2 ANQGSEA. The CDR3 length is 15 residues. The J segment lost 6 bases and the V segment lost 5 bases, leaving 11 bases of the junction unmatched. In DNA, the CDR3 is TGCAGCGTTTCGACAGGGGGAGGAGGTTTTCAGCCCCAGCATTTT. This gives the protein CSVSTGGGGFQPQHF.

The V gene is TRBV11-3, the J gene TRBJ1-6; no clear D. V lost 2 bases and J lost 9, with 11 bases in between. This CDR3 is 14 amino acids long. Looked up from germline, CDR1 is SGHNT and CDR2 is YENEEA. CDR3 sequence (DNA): TGTGCCAGCAGCTTACTGGGTCTGAGTTCACCCCTCCACTTT. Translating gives CASSLLGLSSPLHF.

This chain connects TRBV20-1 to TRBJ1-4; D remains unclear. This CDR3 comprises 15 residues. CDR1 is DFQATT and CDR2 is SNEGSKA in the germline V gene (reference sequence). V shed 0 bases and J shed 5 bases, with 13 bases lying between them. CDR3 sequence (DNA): TGCAGTGCTAGAGATCTCAGGACGGACAATGAAAAACTGTTTTTT. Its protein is CSARDLRTDNEKLFF.

The CDR3: CAWSLTLTSTEAFF. The DNA of the CDR3 is TGTGCCTGGAGTCTTACTTTGACGAGCACTGAAGCTTTCTTT. The rearrangement joins TRBV30 to TRBJ1-1; D is unclear. Germline CDR1 and CDR2: GTSNPN and SVGIG (reference sequence). V shed 2 bases and J shed 4 bases, with 14 bases lying between them. This CDR3 contains 14 residues.

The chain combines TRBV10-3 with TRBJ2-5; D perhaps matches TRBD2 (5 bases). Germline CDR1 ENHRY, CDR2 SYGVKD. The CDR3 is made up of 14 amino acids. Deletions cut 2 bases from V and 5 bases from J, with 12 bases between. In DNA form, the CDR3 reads TGTGCCATCAGTGAGAGGCGGGCTTGGGAGACCCAGTACTTC. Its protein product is CAISERRAWETQYF.

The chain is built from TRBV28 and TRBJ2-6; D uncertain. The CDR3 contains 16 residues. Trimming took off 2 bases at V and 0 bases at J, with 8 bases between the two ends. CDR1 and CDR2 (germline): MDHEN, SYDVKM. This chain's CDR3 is CASSLRLPSGANVLTF. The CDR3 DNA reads TGTGCCAGCAGTTTACGGCTGCCCTCTGGGGCCAACGTCCTGACTTTC.

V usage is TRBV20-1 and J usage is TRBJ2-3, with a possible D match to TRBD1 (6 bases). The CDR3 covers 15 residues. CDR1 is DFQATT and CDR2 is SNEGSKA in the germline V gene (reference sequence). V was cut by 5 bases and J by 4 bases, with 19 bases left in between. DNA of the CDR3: TGCAGTGCTGAGGTTCCCCTAGCAGGGGCAGATACGCAGTATTTT. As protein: CSAEVPLAGADTQYF.

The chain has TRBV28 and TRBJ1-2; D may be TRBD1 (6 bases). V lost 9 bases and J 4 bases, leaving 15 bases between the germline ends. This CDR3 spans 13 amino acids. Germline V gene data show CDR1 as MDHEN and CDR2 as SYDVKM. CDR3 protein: CASCRDIAYGYTF. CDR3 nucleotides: TGTGCCAGTTGCCGGGACATCGCCTATGGCTACACCTTC.

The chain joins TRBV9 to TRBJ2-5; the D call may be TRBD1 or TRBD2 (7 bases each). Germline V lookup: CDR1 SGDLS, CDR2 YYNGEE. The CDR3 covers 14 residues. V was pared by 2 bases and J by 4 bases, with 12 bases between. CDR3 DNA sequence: TGTGCCAGCAGCGTTCAGGGGGGGGGAGAGACCCAGTACTTC. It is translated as CASSVQGGGETQYF.

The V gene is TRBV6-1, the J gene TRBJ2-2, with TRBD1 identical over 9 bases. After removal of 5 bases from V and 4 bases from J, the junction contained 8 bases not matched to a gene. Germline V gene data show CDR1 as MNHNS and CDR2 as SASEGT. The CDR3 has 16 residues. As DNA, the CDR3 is TGTGCCAGCAGTCCATCCATGGACAGGGGCACCGGGGAGCTGTTTTTT. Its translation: CASSPSMDRGTGELFF.

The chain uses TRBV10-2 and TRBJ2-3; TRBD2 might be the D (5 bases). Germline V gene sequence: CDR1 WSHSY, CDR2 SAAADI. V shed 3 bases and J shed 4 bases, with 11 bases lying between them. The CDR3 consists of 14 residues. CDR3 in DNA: TGCGCCAGCAGTGACGGGGTTACTGCAGATACGCAGTATTTT. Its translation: CASSDGVTADTQYF.

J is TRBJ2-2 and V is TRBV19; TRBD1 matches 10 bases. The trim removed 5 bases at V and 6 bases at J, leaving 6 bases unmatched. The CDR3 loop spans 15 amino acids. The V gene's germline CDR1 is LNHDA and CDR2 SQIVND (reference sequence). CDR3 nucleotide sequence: TGTGCCAGTAGTTACCGGGACAGGGGATCCGGGGAGCTGTTTTTT. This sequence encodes CASSYRDRGSGELFF.

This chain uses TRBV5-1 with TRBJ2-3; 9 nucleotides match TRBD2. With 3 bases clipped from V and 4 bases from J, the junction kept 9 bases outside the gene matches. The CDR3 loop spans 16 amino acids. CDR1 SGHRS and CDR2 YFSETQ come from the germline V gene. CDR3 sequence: CASSSLASGEADTQYF. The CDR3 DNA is TGCGCCAGCAGCTCCCTGGCTAGCGGGGAGGCAGATACGCAGTATTTT.

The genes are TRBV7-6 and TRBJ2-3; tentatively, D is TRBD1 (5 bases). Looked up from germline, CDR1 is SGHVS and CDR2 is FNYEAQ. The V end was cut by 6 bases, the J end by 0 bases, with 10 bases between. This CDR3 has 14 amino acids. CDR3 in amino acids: CASSPRQSTDTQYF. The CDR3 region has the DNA TGTGCCAGCAGTCCCAGACAGAGCACAGATACGCAGTATTTT. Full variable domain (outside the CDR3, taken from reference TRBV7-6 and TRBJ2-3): GAGVSQSPRYKVTKRGQDVALRCDPISGHVSLYWYRQALGQGPEFLTYFNYEAQQDKSGLPNDRFSAERPEGSISTLTIQRTEQRDSAMYRCASSPRQSTDTQYFGPGTRLTVL.

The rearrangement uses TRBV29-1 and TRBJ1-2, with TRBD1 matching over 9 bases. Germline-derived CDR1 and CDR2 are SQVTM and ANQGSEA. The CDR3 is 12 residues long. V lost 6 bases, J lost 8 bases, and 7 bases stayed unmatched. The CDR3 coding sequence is TGCAGCGTCGAACAGGGGGCGGGGGGCTACACCTTC. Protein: CSVEQGAGGYTF.

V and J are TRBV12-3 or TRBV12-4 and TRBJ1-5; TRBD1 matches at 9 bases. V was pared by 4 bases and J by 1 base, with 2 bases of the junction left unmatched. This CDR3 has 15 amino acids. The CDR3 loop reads CASSSQGASNQPQHF. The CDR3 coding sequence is TGTGCCAGCAGTTCACAGGGGGCAAGCAATCAGCCCCAGCATTTT.

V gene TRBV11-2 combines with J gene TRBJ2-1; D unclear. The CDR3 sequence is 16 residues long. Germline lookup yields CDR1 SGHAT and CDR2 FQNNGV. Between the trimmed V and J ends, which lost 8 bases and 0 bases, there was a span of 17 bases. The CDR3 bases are TGTGCCAGCGGATCTTCGTGGGTAATCTCCTACAATGAGCAGTTCTTC. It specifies CASGSSWVISYNEQFF. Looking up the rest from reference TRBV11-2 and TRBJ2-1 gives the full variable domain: EAGVAQSPRYKIIEKRQSVAFWCNPISGHATLYWYQQILGQGPKLLIQFQNNGVVDDSQLPKDRFSAERLKGVDSTLKIQPAKLEDSAVYLCASGSSWVISYNEQFFGPGTRLTVL.

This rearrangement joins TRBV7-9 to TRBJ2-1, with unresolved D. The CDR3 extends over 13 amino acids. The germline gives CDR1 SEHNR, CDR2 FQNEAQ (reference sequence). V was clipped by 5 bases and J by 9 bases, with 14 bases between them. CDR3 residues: CASSLVPGSEQFF. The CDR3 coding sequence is TGTGCCAGCAGCCTCGTCCCTGGGTCTGAGCAGTTCTTC.

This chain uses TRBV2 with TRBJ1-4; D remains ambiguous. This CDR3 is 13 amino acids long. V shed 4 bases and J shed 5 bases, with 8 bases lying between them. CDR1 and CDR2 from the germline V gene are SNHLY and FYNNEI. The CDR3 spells CASSGLPNEKLFF. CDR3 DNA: TGTGCCAGCAGTGGACTCCCGAATGAAAAACTGTTTTTT.

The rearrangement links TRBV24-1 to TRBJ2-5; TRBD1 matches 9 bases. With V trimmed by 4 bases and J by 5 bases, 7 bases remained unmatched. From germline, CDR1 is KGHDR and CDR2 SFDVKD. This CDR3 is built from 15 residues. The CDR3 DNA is TGTGCCACCAGTGACCACACAGGGGGCGAGGAGACCCAGTACTTC. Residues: CATSDHTGGEETQYF.

Written as DNA, the CDR3 is TGTGCCAGCAGGCCTAGCGGGGTCTACGAGCAGTACTTC. Translation gives CASRPSGVYEQYF. The gene calls are TRBV14 and TRBJ2-7; the match to TRBD2 covers 9 bases. Germline CDR1 is SGHDN and CDR2 is FVKESK. The CDR3 length is 13 residues. V lost 6 bases and J lost 3; bases outside the gene matches: 3.

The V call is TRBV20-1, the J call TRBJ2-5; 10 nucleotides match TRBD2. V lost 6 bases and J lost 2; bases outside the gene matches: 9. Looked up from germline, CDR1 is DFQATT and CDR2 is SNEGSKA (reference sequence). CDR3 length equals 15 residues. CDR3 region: CSALDGLAVQETQYF. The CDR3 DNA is TGCAGTGCGCTAGATGGACTAGCGGTACAAGAGACCCAGTACTTC.

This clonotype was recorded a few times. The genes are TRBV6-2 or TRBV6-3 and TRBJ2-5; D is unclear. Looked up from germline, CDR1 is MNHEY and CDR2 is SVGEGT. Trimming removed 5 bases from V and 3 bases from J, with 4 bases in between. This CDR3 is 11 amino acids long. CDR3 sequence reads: CASSEKETQYF. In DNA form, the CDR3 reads TGTGCCAGCAGTGAAAAAGAGACCCAGTACTTC.

CDR3 sequence (DNA): TGCAGCGTTGAAGTCACCGGGGAACCCAATTCACCCCTCCACTTT. Translated, it gives CSVEVTGEPNSPLHF. The V and J genes are TRBV29-1 and TRBJ1-6, with D hard to call. The V end was cut by 1 base, the J end by 7 bases, with 14 bases between. The CDR3 sequence is 15 residues long. CDR1 is SQVTM, CDR2 ANQGSEA, per germline.